This T cell receptor (beta chain) was profiled in a study of OX40 agonist ivuxolimab in advanced cancers. The overall study: The dose-escalation cohort had hepatocellular carcinoma, melanoma, renal cell or head and neck cancer. Treatment received earlier with anti-PD-1, anti-PD-L1 or anti-CTLA-4 agents was allowed, and around 40% had some.

General study results and limits: Both blood CD4+ and CD8+ T cells showed clonal growth by week 6 at 0.1 to 3.0 mg/kg.

Germline CDR1 MDHEN, CDR2 SYDVKM. V gave up 2 bases and J gave up 0 bases, with 8 bases separating them. The CDR3 extends over 15 amino acids. Profiling relied on immunoSEQ multiplex PCR, and the TCRdb table lists in-frame clones only, not all of them. The table has approximately 52,000 clones, 85% seen once. In the case of this clone: Its antigen is still unknown.

The rearrangement links TRBV28 to TRBJ1-5; no clear D. The TCR was taken from an adult with an advanced solid tumor such as melanoma, head and neck, liver or kidney cancer. Sequenced here: CD4+ or CD8+ T cells sorted from blood, sampled in a trial of the OX40 agonist ivuxolimab. CDR3: CASSLPTHSNQPQHF. CDR3 bases: TGTGCCAGCAGTTTACCAACCCATAGCAATCAGCCCCAGCATTTT.